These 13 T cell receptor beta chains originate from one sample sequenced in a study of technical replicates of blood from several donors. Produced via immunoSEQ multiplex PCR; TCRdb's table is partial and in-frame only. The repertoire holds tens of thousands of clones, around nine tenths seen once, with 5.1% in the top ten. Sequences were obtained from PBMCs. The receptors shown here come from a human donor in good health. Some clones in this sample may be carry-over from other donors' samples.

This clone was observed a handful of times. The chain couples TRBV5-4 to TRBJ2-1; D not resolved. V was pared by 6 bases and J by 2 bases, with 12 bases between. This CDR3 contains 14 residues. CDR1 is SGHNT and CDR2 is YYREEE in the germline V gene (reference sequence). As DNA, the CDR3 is TGTGCCAGCACCAGACCCAGCGCCTACAATGAGCAGTTCTTC. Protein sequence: CASTRPSAYNEQFF.

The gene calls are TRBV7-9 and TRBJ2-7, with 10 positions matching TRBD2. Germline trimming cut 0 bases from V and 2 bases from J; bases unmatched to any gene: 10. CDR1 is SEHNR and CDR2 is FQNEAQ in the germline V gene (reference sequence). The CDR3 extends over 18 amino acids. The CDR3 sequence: CASSLAPPTSGATYEQYF. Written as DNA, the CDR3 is TGTGCCAGCAGCTTAGCCCCCCCAACTAGCGGGGCCACCTACGAGCAGTACTTC.

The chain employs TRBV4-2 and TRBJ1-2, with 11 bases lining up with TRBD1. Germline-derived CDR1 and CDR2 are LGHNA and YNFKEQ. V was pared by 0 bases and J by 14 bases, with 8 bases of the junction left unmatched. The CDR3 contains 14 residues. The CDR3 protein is CASSQDEGTGGATF. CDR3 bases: TGTGCCAGCAGCCAAGATGAGGGGACAGGGGGGGCAACCTTC.

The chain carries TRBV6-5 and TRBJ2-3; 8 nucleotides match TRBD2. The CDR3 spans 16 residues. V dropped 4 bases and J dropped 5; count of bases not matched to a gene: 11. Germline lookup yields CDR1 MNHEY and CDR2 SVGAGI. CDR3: CASSSPRAGGVDTQYF. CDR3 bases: TGTGCCAGCAGTTCCCCCCGGGCGGGGGGAGTAGATACGCAGTATTTT.

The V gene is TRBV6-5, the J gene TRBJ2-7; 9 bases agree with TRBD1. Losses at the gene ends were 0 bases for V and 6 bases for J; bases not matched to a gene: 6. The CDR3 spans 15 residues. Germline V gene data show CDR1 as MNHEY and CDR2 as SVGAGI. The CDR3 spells CASSYSWDRVSEQYF. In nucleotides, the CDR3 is TGTGCCAGCAGTTACTCATGGGACAGGGTATCCGAGCAGTACTTC.

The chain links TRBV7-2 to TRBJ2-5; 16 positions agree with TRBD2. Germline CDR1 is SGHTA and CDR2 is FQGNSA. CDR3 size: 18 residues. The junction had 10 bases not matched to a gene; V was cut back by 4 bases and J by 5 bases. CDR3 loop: CASSWGGTSGGAGETQYF. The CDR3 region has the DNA TGTGCCAGCAGCTGGGGTGGGACTAGCGGGGGGGCGGGTGAGACCCAGTACTTC.

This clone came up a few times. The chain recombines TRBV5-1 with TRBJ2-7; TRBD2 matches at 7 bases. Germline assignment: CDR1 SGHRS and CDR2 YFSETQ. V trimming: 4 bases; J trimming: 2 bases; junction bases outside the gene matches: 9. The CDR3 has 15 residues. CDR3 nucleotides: TGCGCCAGCAGCCGAGGCACGGGGGGAACCTACGAGCAGTACTTC. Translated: CASSRGTGGTYEQYF.

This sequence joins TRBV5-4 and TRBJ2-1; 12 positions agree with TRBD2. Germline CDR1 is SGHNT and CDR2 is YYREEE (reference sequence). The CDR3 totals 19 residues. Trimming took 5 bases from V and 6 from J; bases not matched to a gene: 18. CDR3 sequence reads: CASSRKLLAGGASANEQFF. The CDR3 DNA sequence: TGTGCCAGCAGTAGAAAACTCCTAGCGGGAGGGGCCTCGGCCAATGAGCAGTTCTTC.

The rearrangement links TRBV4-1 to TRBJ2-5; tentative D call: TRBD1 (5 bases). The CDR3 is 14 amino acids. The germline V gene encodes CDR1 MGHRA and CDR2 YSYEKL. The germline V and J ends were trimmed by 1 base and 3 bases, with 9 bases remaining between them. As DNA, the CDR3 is TGCGCCAGCAGCCAAGGTGACAGAAAAGAGACCCAGTACTTC. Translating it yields CASSQGDRKETQYF.

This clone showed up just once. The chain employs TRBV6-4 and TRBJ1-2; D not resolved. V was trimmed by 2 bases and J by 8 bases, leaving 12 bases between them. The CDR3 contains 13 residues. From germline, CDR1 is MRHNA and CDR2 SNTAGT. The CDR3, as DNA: TGTGCCAGCAGTGACGAGACGTCGGGGGGCTACACCTTC. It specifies CASSDETSGGYTF.

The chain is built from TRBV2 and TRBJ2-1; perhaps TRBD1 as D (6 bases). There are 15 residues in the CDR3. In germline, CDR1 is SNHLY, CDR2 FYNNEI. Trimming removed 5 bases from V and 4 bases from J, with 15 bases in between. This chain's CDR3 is CASSYRAFLYNEQFF. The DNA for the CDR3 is TGTGCCAGCAGTTACAGGGCCTTCCTGTACAATGAGCAGTTCTTC. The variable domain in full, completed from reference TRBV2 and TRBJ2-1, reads EPEVTQTPSHQVTQMGQEVILRCVPISNHLYFYWYRQILGQKVEFLVSFYNNEISEKSEIFDDQFSVERPDGSNFTLKIRSTKLEDSAMYFCASSYRAFLYNEQFFGPGTRLTVL.

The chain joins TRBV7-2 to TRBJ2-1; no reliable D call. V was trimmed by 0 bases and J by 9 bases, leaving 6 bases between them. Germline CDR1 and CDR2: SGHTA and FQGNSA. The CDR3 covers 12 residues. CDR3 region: CASSLADTEQFF. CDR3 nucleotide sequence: TGTGCCAGCAGCTTAGCTGACACTGAGCAGTTCTTC.

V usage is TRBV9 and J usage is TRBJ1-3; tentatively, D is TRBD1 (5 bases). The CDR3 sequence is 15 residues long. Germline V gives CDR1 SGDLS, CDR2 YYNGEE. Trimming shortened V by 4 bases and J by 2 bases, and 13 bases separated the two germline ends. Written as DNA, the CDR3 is TGTGCCAGCAGCCCGCCCAGGGCCCCTGGAAACACCATATATTTT. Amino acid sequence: CASSPPRAPGNTIYF.